Presented here are 2 T cell receptor beta chains from one specimen sequenced in a study of OX40 agonist ivuxolimab in advanced cancers. Clones were sequenced by immunoSEQ multiplex PCR, and TCRdb holds only the in-frame ones, with some missing. The table lists about 73,000 clones, around 80% of them singletons. This specimen consisted of CD4+ or CD8+ T cells sorted from blood, obtained in a trial of the OX40 agonist ivuxolimab. The receptors come from an adult with an advanced solid tumor such as melanoma, head and neck, liver or kidney cancer.

This clone has just a few counts. The gene calls are TRBV5-4 and TRBJ2-1; TRBD1 might be the D (6 bases). The germline gives CDR1 SGHNT, CDR2 YYREEE (reference sequence). Between the trimmed V and J ends, which lost 0 bases and 3 bases, there was a span of 10 bases. The CDR3 is 15 amino acids. For the CDR3, the DNA is TGTGCCAGCAGCTTGGACAGGGAAGGCTACAATGAGCAGTTCTTC. It is translated as CASSLDREGYNEQFF.

This clone was seen only once. J is TRBJ2-5 and V is TRBV6-5, with TRBD1 matching 7 bases. The DNA end lines up better with TRBJ2-7; the J call may be wrong. The germline CDR1 and CDR2 sequences are MNHEY and SVGAGI. The CDR3 is 15 amino acids. The DNA for the CDR3 is TGTGCCAGCAGTTACTCGGGCAGGGGGATCTACGAGCAGTACTTC. This sequence encodes CASSYSGRGIYEQYF.